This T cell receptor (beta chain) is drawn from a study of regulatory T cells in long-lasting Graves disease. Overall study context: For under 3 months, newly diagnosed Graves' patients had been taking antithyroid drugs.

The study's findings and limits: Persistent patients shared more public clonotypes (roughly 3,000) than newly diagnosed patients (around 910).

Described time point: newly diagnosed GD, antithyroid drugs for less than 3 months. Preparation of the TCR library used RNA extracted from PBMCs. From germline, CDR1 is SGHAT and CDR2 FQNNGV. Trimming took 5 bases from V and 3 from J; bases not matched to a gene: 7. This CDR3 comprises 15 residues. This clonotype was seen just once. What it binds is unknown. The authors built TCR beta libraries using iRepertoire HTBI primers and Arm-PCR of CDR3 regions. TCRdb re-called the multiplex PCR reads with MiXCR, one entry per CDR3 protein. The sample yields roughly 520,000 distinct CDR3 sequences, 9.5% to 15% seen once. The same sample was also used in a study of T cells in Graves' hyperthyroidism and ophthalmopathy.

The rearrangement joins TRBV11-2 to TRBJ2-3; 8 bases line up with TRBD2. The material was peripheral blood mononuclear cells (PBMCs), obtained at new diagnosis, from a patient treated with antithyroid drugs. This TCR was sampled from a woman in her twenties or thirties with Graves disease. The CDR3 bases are TGTGCCAGCAGCCCCGGGCGGGGGGCAACAGATACGCAGTATTTT. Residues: CASSPGRGATDTQYF.